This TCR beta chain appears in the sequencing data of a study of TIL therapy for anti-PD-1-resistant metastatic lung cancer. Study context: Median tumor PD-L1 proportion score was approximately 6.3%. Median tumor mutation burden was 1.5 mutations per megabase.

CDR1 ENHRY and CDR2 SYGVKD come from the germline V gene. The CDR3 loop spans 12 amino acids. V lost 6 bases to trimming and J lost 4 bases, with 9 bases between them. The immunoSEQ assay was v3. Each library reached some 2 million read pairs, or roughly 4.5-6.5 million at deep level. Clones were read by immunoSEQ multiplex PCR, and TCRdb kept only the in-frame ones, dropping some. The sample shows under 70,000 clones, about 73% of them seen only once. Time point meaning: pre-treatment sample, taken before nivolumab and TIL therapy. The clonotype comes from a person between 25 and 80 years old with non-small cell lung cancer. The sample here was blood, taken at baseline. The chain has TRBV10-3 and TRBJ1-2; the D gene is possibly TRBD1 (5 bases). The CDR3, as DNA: TGTGCCATCAGCCCCGACAGCTATGGCTACACCTTC. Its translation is CAISPDSYGYTF.